This T cell receptor (beta chain) was recovered during a study of control samples from healthy donors and cancer patients (dated by TCRdb to 2018 to 2020). The CDR3 holds 15 amino acids from the cysteine to the phenylalanine. CDR3 DNA only is kept here, 45 bases in frame from base 1. Unmatched junction bases come to 12, with V trimmed by 1 base and J by 9 bases. Via the germline V gene, CDR1 is SGHNT and CDR2 YENEEA. The library was generated by the immunoSEQ multiplex PCR assay. TCRdb retrieved this table from immuneACCESS and kept in-frame rearrangements only. Not all clones are present; in checked studies, unresolved V genes account for under half, and no reason is known for the remainder. Across this sample there are about 120,000 clones, with more than 75% seen only once. About 8.7% of the sample belongs to the ten largest clones. Details on this clone: Its antigen remains unidentified. Per-base quality was not reported, and no clone a single base away is much larger than it.

Sequencing was done on a sample of blood. This receptor chain uses TRBV11-3 and TRBJ2-7; 7 bases in the middle match TRBD2. This sequence was found in a middle-aged man in good health. The CDR3 reads as follows: CASSLAAAGRDGQYF. Read as DNA, the sequence is TGTGCCAGCAGCTTAGCCGCAGCGGGACGCGACGGGCAGTACTTC.